These 5 T cell receptor beta chains share one sample of origin, sequenced in a study of blood T cells in healthy people across ages. Combining a sample-barcoded 5' primer with a J-beta primer mix, a second PCR ran for 7 to 11 cycles. TCRdb reanalysed the 5' RACE reads using MiXCR and keeps one entry per CDR3 protein. This sample has fewer than 1,000,000 distinct CDR3 sequences, with about half found just once. The material sequenced was blood. Source of these receptors: a man older than 75 in good health.

This clonotype was seen a handful of times. The V and J genes are TRBV7-2 and TRBJ2-1; D possibly uses TRBD1 or TRBD2 (6 bases each). V was shortened by 5 bases and J by 10 bases, with 18 bases between the two germline ends. This CDR3 comprises 14 residues. Looked up from germline, CDR1 is SGHTA and CDR2 is FQGNSA. The CDR3 region has the DNA TGTGCCAGCAGCCCGAGAGGGGGGATCGTGGAGCAGTTCTTC. Its translation: CASSPRGGIVEQFF. The variable domain in full, with the rest retrieved from reference TRBV7-2 and TRBJ2-1, is GAGVSQSPSNKVTEKGKDVELRCDPISGHTALYWYRQSLGQGLEFLIYFQGNSAPDKSGLPSDRFSAERTGGSVSTLTIQRTQQEDSAVYLCASSPRGGIVEQFFGPGTRLTVL.

The rearrangement links TRBV7-8 to TRBJ2-1; tentative D call: TRBD1 (6 bases). This CDR3 comprises 14 residues. Germline V gene sequence: CDR1 SGHVS, CDR2 FQNEAQ. V lost 5 bases to trimming and J lost 3 bases, with 11 bases between them. This chain's CDR3 is CASSHRDFYNEQFF. CDR3 DNA: TGTGCCAGCAGCCACAGGGATTTCTACAATGAGCAGTTCTTC.

This clonotype was counted only a few times. The chain couples TRBV6-2 or TRBV6-3 to TRBJ2-7; TRBD2 matches at 10 bases. CDR1 MNHEY and CDR2 SVGEGT come from the germline V gene. The J segment lost 5 bases and the V segment lost 4 bases, leaving 8 bases of the junction unmatched. The CDR3 covers 15 residues. The CDR3 spells CASSFGGLAGDEQYF. For the CDR3, the DNA is TGTGCCAGCAGTTTTGGAGGTCTAGCGGGAGACGAGCAGTACTTC.

This clonotype showed up many times. The CDR3 DNA follows: TGTGCCAGCAGTTTAGAATCCCCCAATGAGCAGTTCTTC. Translation: CASSLESPNEQFF. The rearrangement uses TRBV6-2 or TRBV6-3 and TRBJ2-1, with D unresolved. V lost 4 bases and J 6 bases, leaving 10 bases between the germline ends. Germline lookup yields CDR1 MNHEY and CDR2 SVGEGT. The CDR3 contains 13 residues.

The V call is TRBV15, the J call TRBJ2-3; D is undetermined. The germline V gene has CDR1 LNHNV and CDR2 YYDKDF (reference sequence). Trimming removed 0 bases at V and 6 bases at J, with 10 bases between. The CDR3 runs 14 residues. CDR3 sequence (DNA): TGTGCCACCAGCAGAGATAGTCCGGGCGATACGCAGTATTTT. Translating gives CATSRDSPGDTQYF. Drawing the rest from reference TRBV15 and TRBJ2-3, the complete variable domain is DAMVIQNPRYQVTQFGKPVTLSCSQTLNHNVMYWYQQKSSQAPKLLFHYYDKDFNNEADTPDNFQSRRPNTSFCFLDIRSPGLGDTAMYLCATSRDSPGDTQYFGPGTRLTVL.